Detailed here is one T cell receptor beta chain. Its target is unknown. This specimen belongs to a study of T cell repertoires in cytomegalovirus infection. Background on the study: Recently identified HLA-C-restricted and well-studied HLA-B-restricted CMV epitopes were used. Public TCR beta signatures marked donors with CMV infection and the matching HLA.

Broader study findings: Public TCR beta family frequency separated CMV-and-HLA carriers, including in an independent cohort. HLA-C-restricted, CMV-specific TCR beta clonotypes were dominant ex vivo.

TCRdb reprocessed the reads with MiXCR, giving one entry per CDR3 protein. Of about 340,000 distinct CDR3 sequences listed, almost 30% are singletons. Germline V gene lookup returns CDR1 SGHTA and CDR2 FQGTGA. The CDR3 is 12 amino acids. Trimming cost V 4 bases and J 7 bases; bases outside gene matches: 4. V usage is TRBV7-3 and J usage is TRBJ2-7, with TRBD2 matching 7 bases. Sequencing used cultured PBMCs, obtained from culture after CMV antigen stimulation. The clonotype originates from a human donor in good health (CMV status not recorded). Some clones in this sample may be carry-over from other donors' samples. The CDR3 loop is CASSSDGGEQYF. CDR3 nucleotides: TGTGCCAGCAGCTCGGACGGGGGGGAGCAGTACTTC.